This TCR beta chain was sequenced for a study of shared clonotypes between healthy human individuals. This clone has only one observation. Its target is unknown. Terminally differentiated effector memory CD45RA+ cells were excluded by CCR7 positive selection of CD45RO-negative cells. All the donors were Caucasian adults who lived in Nashville, Tennessee. Whole-study results and caveats: Unshared clonotypes carried lower generation probabilities than those common to all four donors.

TCRdb's copy holds only in-frame clones and misses some; the assay was immunoSEQ multiplex PCR. There are about 1,900,000 clones in the sample; around 96% occur only once, and roughly 1.2% lies in the top ten. The CDR3 covers 17 residues. Looked up from germline, CDR1 is SNHLY and CDR2 is FYNNEI. Trimming removed 5 bases from V and 3 bases from J; junction bases left unmatched: 13. This TCR was sampled from a man between 18 and 35 years old in good health. The material sequenced was naive CD8+ T cells sorted from blood. V is TRBV2 and J is TRBJ2-7; TRBD2 matches at 10 bases. CDR3 amino acids: CASSPASGGQQYYEQYF. The CDR3 DNA reads TGTGCCAGCAGTCCGGCTAGCGGGGGCCAGCAGTACTACGAGCAGTACTTC.